Presented here are 28 T cell receptor beta chains from one specimen sequenced in a study of cytomegalovirus exposure and HLA in healthy donors. The PCR had 60 Vbeta and 13 Jbeta primers. Generated by immunoSEQ multiplex PCR, the TCRdb table keeps only in-frame clones and is missing some. The repertoire has around 180,000 clones, 75% to 85% of them found once; the top ten carry approximately 1.5%. The source material was PBMCs. The receptors here all came from a woman under 40 in good health and CMV-seropositive.

The rearrangement links TRBV7-2 to TRBJ2-1, with TRBD2 matching 14 bases. V was clipped by 5 bases and J by 10 bases; unmatched bases: 7. The CDR3 runs 15 residues. Germline lookup yields CDR1 SGHTA and CDR2 FQGNSA. CDR3 region: CASSLRLAGGPEQFF. The CDR3 DNA is TGTGCCAGCAGCCTCAGACTAGCGGGAGGGCCAGAGCAGTTCTTC.

The CDR3 protein is CASSDFLGLAGSGANVLTF. CDR3 in DNA: TGTGCCAGCAGCGATTTCCTAGGACTAGCGGGATCTGGGGCCAACGTCCTGACTTTC. The chain is built from TRBV28 and TRBJ2-6; TRBD2 agrees at 12 bases. The CDR3 loop spans 19 amino acids. V trimming: 6 bases; J trimming: 1 base; junction bases outside the gene matches: 10. Germline loops: CDR1 MDHEN, CDR2 SYDVKM.

The V gene is TRBV9, the J gene TRBJ1-1; no clear D gene. CDR1 is SGDLS and CDR2 is YYNGEE in the germline V gene. Trimming took 0 bases from V and 1 from J, leaving 7 bases between them. CDR3 length: 14 amino acids. CDR3 sequence: CASSVVAGNTEAFF. CDR3 sequence (DNA): TGTGCCAGCAGCGTAGTAGCTGGGAACACTGAAGCTTTCTTT.

The rearrangement joins TRBV28 to TRBJ2-1, with TRBD1 matching over 8 bases. This CDR3 is built from 12 residues. Trimming at V came to 6 bases and at J to 9 bases, leaving 4 bases not matched to a gene. Germline lookup yields CDR1 MDHEN and CDR2 SYDVKM. In DNA, the CDR3 is TGTGCCAGCAGAGGACAGGGTAGTGAGCAGTTCTTC. The encoded protein is CASRGQGSEQFF.

The chain links TRBV5-1 to TRBJ2-3; D is uncertain. Trimming left V 4 bases short and J 0 bases short, with 12 bases between. Germline V gene sequence: CDR1 SGHRS, CDR2 YFSETQ. CDR3 length equals 15 residues. CDR3 DNA sequence: TGCGCCAGCAGCCCCCTGATAGATAGCACAGATACGCAGTATTTT. Translated: CASSPLIDSTDTQYF.

The gene calls are TRBV7-6 and TRBJ1-1; possibly TRBD1 for D (5 bases). Trimming left V 1 base short and J 7 bases short, with 19 bases between. The CDR3 covers 16 residues. The germline V gene has CDR1 SGHVS and CDR2 FNYEAQ. The CDR3 DNA reads TGTGCCAGCAGCTTAGAGCGGGACGGTACGGCGTTTGAAGCTTTCTTT. Translated, it gives CASSLERDGTAFEAFF.

CDR3 protein: CASSLTGNIQYF. The CDR3 DNA sequence: TGTGCCAGCAGCTTGACAGGGAACATTCAGTACTTC. V gene TRBV5-4 combines with J gene TRBJ2-4, with D tentatively TRBD1 (6 bases). Trimming removed 1 base at V and 7 bases at J, with 6 bases between. CDR1 is SGHNT and CDR2 is YYREEE in the germline V gene (reference sequence). The CDR3 spans 12 residues.

V gene TRBV29-1 combines with J gene TRBJ2-7; 7 bases fit TRBD1. Per the germline V gene, CDR1 is SQVTM and CDR2 is ANQGSEA. Unmatched junction bases numbered 8, after V lost 0 bases and J lost 0 bases. The CDR3 sequence is 16 residues long. The DNA of the CDR3 is TGCAGCGTTGAAGAAGGGATTAGGGACAGCTCCTACGAGCAGTACTTC. Its protein is CSVEEGIRDSSYEQYF.

V and J are TRBV5-6 and TRBJ2-7; D uncertain. V was shortened by 3 bases and J by 3 bases, with 4 bases between the two germline ends. Germline assignment: CDR1 SGHDT and CDR2 YYEEEE. The CDR3 is made up of 11 amino acids. CDR3 sequence reads: CASSYNYEQYF. DNA of the CDR3: TGTGCCAGCAGCTACAACTACGAGCAGTACTTC. Combining the CDR3 with reference TRBV5-6 and TRBJ2-7 gives the whole variable domain DAGVTQSPTHLIKTRGQQVTLRCSPKSGHDTVSWYQQALGQGPQFIFQYYEEEERQRGNFPDRFSGHQFPNYSSELNVNALLLGDSALYLCASSYNYEQYFGPGTRLTVT.

The J gene is TRBJ2-3, the V gene TRBV15; D is unclear. From germline, CDR1 is LNHNV and CDR2 YYDKDF (reference sequence). Trimming stripped 7 bases from V and 0 bases from J, with 14 bases between. This CDR3 contains 15 residues. CDR3 loop: CATTKARSSTDTQYF. In nucleotides, the CDR3 is TGTGCCACCACCAAGGCGAGGAGTAGCACAGATACGCAGTATTTT.

V gene TRBV6-1 combines with J gene TRBJ2-7, with 8 nucleotides matching TRBD1. CDR3 length: 14 amino acids. Trimming cost V 3 bases and J 4 bases; bases outside gene matches: 5. CDR1 is MNHNS, CDR2 SASEGT, per germline. CDR3 amino acids: CASSENRGKYEQYF. The CDR3 DNA reads TGTGCCAGCAGTGAGAACAGGGGGAAATACGAGCAGTACTTC.

The genes are TRBV28 and TRBJ1-3, with 7 bases identical to TRBD1. Germline V gives CDR1 MDHEN, CDR2 SYDVKM. After removal of 6 bases from V and 3 bases from J, the junction contained 5 bases not matched to a gene. The CDR3 has 14 amino acids. The CDR3 here is CASSHYRGGNTIYF. The CDR3 DNA sequence: TGTGCCAGCAGCCATTACAGGGGTGGAAACACCATATATTTT. Full variable domain (missing parts from reference TRBV28 and TRBJ1-3): DVKVTQSSRYLVKRTGEKVFLECVQDMDHENMFWYRQDPGLGLRLIYFSYDVKMKEKGDIPEGYSVSREKKERFSLILESASTNQTSMYLCASSHYRGGNTIYFGEGSWLTVV.

The gene calls are TRBV7-9 and TRBJ2-7; 7 bases are shared with TRBD2. The CDR3 consists of 14 residues. Per germline, CDR1 SEHNR and CDR2 FQNEAQ (reference sequence). J gave up 4 bases and V 5 bases, and 8 bases lay outside the gene matches. CDR3 loop: CASSLGRGSYEQYF. The CDR3 DNA reads TGTGCCAGCAGCCTAGGGAGGGGTTCGTACGAGCAGTACTTC.

This clone has more than one count but fewer than ten. The chain carries TRBV2 and TRBJ1-2; D ambiguous. Germline loops: CDR1 SNHLY, CDR2 FYNNEI. The CDR3 runs to 14 residues. Trimming removed 3 bases at V and 0 bases at J, with 8 bases between. CDR3 sequence reads: CASSDPRANYGYTF. In DNA form, the CDR3 reads TGTGCCAGCAGTGATCCGCGAGCTAACTATGGCTACACCTTC.

The rearrangement joins TRBV4-1 to TRBJ1-2; 9 nucleotides agree with TRBD1. V shed 4 bases and J 0 bases; nucleotides not matched to a gene: 3. The CDR3 has 15 residues. The germline V gene encodes CDR1 MGHRA and CDR2 YSYEKL. The CDR3 DNA follows: TGCGCCAGCAGCCCGGGGACAGGGACTAACTATGGCTACACCTTC. This translates into CASSPGTGTNYGYTF.

For this clone: The junction does not match germline at one end; this may be a read error. The chain uses TRBV10-3 and TRBJ2-7; D is possibly TRBD1 (6 bases). The germline CDR1 and CDR2 sequences are ENHRY and SYGVKD. The CDR3 is 12 residues long. The CDR3 region is CATWTASSEQYF. As DNA, the CDR3 is TGTGCCACCTGGACAGCCTCCTCCGAGCAGTACTTC.

The J gene is TRBJ1-1, the V gene TRBV19; 10 bases line up with TRBD1. V dropped 6 bases and J dropped 6; count of bases not matched to a gene: 7. The CDR3 extends over 14 amino acids. Germline V gives CDR1 LNHDA, CDR2 SQIVND (reference sequence). CDR3 coding DNA: TGTGCCAGTAGCATCGGACAGGGGGGGTCTGAAGCTTTCTTT. Its protein is CASSIGQGGSEAFF.

The CDR3 nucleotides are TGTGCCAGCAGAACGGGACTAGCGTTGAATGAGCAGTTCTTC. This translates into CASRTGLALNEQFF. The chain links TRBV4-2 to TRBJ2-1; 10 positions match TRBD2. The germline CDR1 and CDR2 sequences are LGHNA and YNFKEQ. V was pared by 6 bases and J by 7 bases, with 6 bases of the junction left unmatched. The CDR3 totals 14 residues.

The genes are TRBV28 and TRBJ2-1, with 7 positions matching TRBD1. The CDR3 runs 15 residues. J gave up 6 bases and V 4 bases, and 9 bases lay outside the gene matches. Germline CDR1 is MDHEN and CDR2 is SYDVKM. CDR3 residues: CASSSPADRPNEQFF. CDR3 DNA: TGTGCCAGCAGTTCACCCGCGGACAGGCCCAATGAGCAGTTCTTC.

This clone has just one count. This sequence joins TRBV7-2 and TRBJ1-5; TRBD1 might be the D (6 bases). This CDR3 has 14 amino acids. Trimming removed 5 bases at V and 1 base at J, with 9 bases between. The germline gives CDR1 SGHTA, CDR2 FQGNSA. In DNA form, the CDR3 reads TGTGCCAGCAGCCGGGACACAAGCAATCAGCCCCAGCATTTT. Translating it yields CASSRDTSNQPQHF. The full variable domain, completed using reference TRBV7-2 and TRBJ1-5, is GAGVSQSPSNKVTEKGKDVELRCDPISGHTALYWYRQSLGQGLEFLIYFQGNSAPDKSGLPSDRFSAERTGGSVSTLTIQRTQQEDSAVYLCASSRDTSNQPQHFGDGTRLSIL.

The chain has TRBV6-6 and TRBJ1-1, with D possibly being TRBD1 (5 bases). Germline lookup yields CDR1 MNHNY and CDR2 SVGAGI (reference sequence). The germline V and J ends were trimmed by 2 bases and 1 base, with 11 bases remaining between them. The CDR3 sequence is 15 residues long. The CDR3 DNA reads TGTGCCAGCAGTTACCCCGGGGGGGGGAACACTGAAGCTTTCTTT. Protein product: CASSYPGGGNTEAFF.

The V call is TRBV25-1, the J call TRBJ1-2; D call uncertain. CDR3 length equals 14 residues. Per germline, CDR1 MGHDK and CDR2 SYGVNS. Trimming removed 7 bases from V and 4 bases from J, with 16 bases in between. The CDR3 bases are TGTGCCAGCACCCCCCCAGGTTACTTCTATGGCTACACCTTC. Translating it yields CASTPPGYFYGYTF.

This clone occurred a few times. V is TRBV5-1 and J is TRBJ2-1; TRBD1 matches 9 bases. The CDR3 sequence is 15 residues long. V shed 3 bases and J 6 bases; nucleotides not matched to a gene: 7. CDR1 is SGHRS and CDR2 is YFSETQ in the germline V gene. CDR3 amino acids: CASSSQGAASNEQFF. CDR3 nucleotide sequence: TGCGCCAGCAGCTCACAGGGGGCAGCAAGCAATGAGCAGTTCTTC.

This rearrangement joins TRBV29-1 to TRBJ2-7; maybe TRBD2 (6 bases). The CDR3 length is 12 residues. The V gene's germline CDR1 is SQVTM and CDR2 ANQGSEA. V was trimmed by 6 bases and J by 3 bases, leaving 12 bases between them. CDR3 bases: TGCAGCGTCGGGACTTTCCGCTACGAGCAGTACTTC. Translated, it gives CSVGTFRYEQYF.

The rearrangement links TRBV30 to TRBJ2-1; 11 nucleotides line up with TRBD2. CDR3 length: 13 amino acids. Germline CDR1 reads GTSNPN; CDR2 reads SVGIG (reference sequence). J was trimmed by 8 bases and V by 8 bases; bases with no gene match: 8. As DNA, the CDR3 is TGTGCCGGTCATAGCGGGAGGGCCGATGAGCAGTTCTTC. It is translated as CAGHSGRADEQFF.

A word on this clone: At one end, the junction sequence differs from germline, possibly due to a read error. The J gene is TRBJ1-1, the V gene TRBV5-1, with a tentative D call TRBD1 (5 bases). Per the germline V gene, CDR1 is SGHRS and CDR2 is YFSETQ. This CDR3 is built from 12 residues. The CDR3 loop is CASTLRGTEAFF. CDR3 in DNA: TGCGCCAGCACCTTGAGGGGCACTGAAGCTTTCTTT.

J is TRBJ1-3 and V is TRBV5-6, with TRBD1 matching over 9 bases. The CDR3 runs to 17 residues. From germline, CDR1 is SGHDT and CDR2 YYEEEE. Unmatched junction bases numbered 6, after V lost 2 bases and J lost 0 bases. The CDR3: CASSFGQGQFSGNTIYF. CDR3 DNA: TGTGCCAGCAGCTTCGGACAGGGGCAGTTCTCTGGAAACACCATATATTTT.

A few counts support this clone. The chain recombines TRBV6-5 with TRBJ2-6; D is unclear. This CDR3 spans 16 amino acids. The germline CDR1 and CDR2 sequences are MNHEY and SVGAGI. The V and J ends lost 0 bases and 0 bases respectively, with 6 bases between them. CDR3 loop: CASSYSRSSGANVLTF. The CDR3 DNA reads as TGTGCCAGCAGTTACTCGAGATCCTCTGGGGCCAACGTCCTGACTTTC.